The 13 T cell receptor beta chains below were found in one sample sequenced in a study of preoperative IRX-2 immunotherapy in early breast cancer. The data were produced by immunoSEQ multiplex PCR, yet TCRdb's version contains in-frame clones alone and is incomplete. This table holds roughly 25,000 clones, 75% to 90% found once. Treatment denoted: preoperative locoregional IRX-2 cytokine immunotherapy. The sample in question was tumor tissue, obtained after IRX-2 immunotherapy. The receptors were gathered from a human donor with breast cancer.

The chain has TRBV4-2 and TRBJ2-7; TRBD1 agrees at 9 bases. Per the germline V gene, CDR1 is LGHNA and CDR2 is YNFKEQ. J gave up 7 bases and V 3 bases, and 7 bases lay outside the gene matches. This CDR3 is 14 amino acids long. The CDR3 protein is CASSQTGGFQEQYF. The CDR3, as DNA: TGTGCCAGCAGCCAGACAGGGGGGTTTCAGGAGCAGTACTTC.

This clone was picked up one time. The chain links TRBV7-2 to TRBJ1-2; TRBD1 aligns across 11 bases. V dropped 1 base and J dropped 4; count of bases not matched to a gene: 5. Looked up from germline, CDR1 is SGHTA and CDR2 is FQGNSA. This CDR3 spans 16 amino acids. CDR3 nucleotide sequence: TGTGCCAGCAGCTTAGGTTGGACAGGGGGCGCCTATGGCTACACCTTC. This translates into CASSLGWTGGAYGYTF.

The genes are TRBV7-8 and TRBJ1-1; D not resolved. This CDR3 comprises 12 residues. CDR1 is SGHVS and CDR2 is FQNEAQ in the germline V gene. V was pared by 3 bases and J by 5 bases, with 7 bases between. CDR3 loop: CASSFGETEAFF. For the CDR3, the DNA is TGTGCCAGCAGCTTTGGAGAGACTGAAGCTTTCTTT.

The chain employs TRBV5-6 and TRBJ1-1; 7 positions match TRBD1. Trimming at V came to 6 bases and at J to 5 bases, leaving 7 bases not matched to a gene. The CDR3 contains 13 residues. Germline V CDR1 and CDR2: SGHDT, YYEEEE. In nucleotides, the CDR3 is TGTGCCAGCACCGGGGACAGAGGGACTGAAGCTTTCTTT. Translating gives CASTGDRGTEAFF.

The V gene is TRBV2, the J gene TRBJ1-5; no firm D call. Looked up from germline, CDR1 is SNHLY and CDR2 is FYNNEI. The CDR3 consists of 13 residues. V was clipped by 2 bases and J by 6 bases, with 8 bases between them. The CDR3 DNA reads TGTGCCAGCAGTGAACAACAGAGTCAGCCCCAGCATTTT. Translating gives CASSEQQSQPQHF.

The genes are TRBV7-2 and TRBJ2-7; D could derive from TRBD1 or TRBD2 (5 bases each). Germline V lookup: CDR1 SGHTA, CDR2 FQGNSA. The CDR3 spans 17 residues. Trimming removed 5 bases from V and 1 base from J, with 21 bases in between. CDR3 sequence: CASSPNRDGTTSYEQYF. The CDR3 nucleotides read TGTGCCAGCAGCCCCAATCGGGACGGTACCACGTCCTACGAGCAGTACTTC.

This chain links TRBV11-1 with TRBJ2-5, with 12 bases fitting TRBD2. The DNA end lines up better with TRBJ2-7; the J call may be wrong. CDR3 length: 15 residues. Per the germline V gene, CDR1 is SGHAT and CDR2 is FQDESV (reference sequence). CDR3 in amino acids: CASSLTSGSSYEQYF. The CDR3 region has the DNA TGTGCCAGCAGCTTGACTAGCGGGAGTTCCTACGAGCAGTACTTC.

Notes on this clone: Relative to the germline gene, one junction end is altered; a read error may explain this. The chain carries TRBV4-1 and TRBJ2-5; 11 bases line up with TRBD2. The germline gives CDR1 MGHRA, CDR2 YSYEKL. This CDR3 is built from 14 residues. CDR3 amino acids: CASTQGTSGGTQYF. The CDR3 DNA sequence: TGCGCCAGCACCCAAGGAACTAGCGGGGGGACCCAGTACTTC.

This clone was observed a single time. The chain links TRBV5-6 to TRBJ2-7; no definite D call. CDR1 SGHDT and CDR2 YYEEEE come from the germline V gene. V was pared by 0 bases and J by 4 bases, with 8 bases between. The CDR3 totals 13 residues. The CDR3: CASSLGDGYEQYF. The DNA for the CDR3 is TGTGCCAGCAGCTTGGGCGACGGATACGAGCAGTACTTC.

The chain links TRBV5-1 to TRBJ2-5, with 7 positions matching TRBD2. This CDR3 region has 18 residues. In germline, CDR1 is SGHRS, CDR2 YFSETQ. V dropped 0 bases and J dropped 2; count of bases not matched to a gene: 13. The CDR3 reads CASSLAPRGAGTQETQYF. CDR3 DNA sequence: TGCGCCAGCAGCTTGGCTCCCCGAGGAGCGGGAACTCAAGAGACCCAGTACTTC. The variable domain in full, with the rest retrieved from reference TRBV5-1 and TRBJ2-5, is KAGVTQTPRYLIKTRGQQVTLSCSPISGHRSVSWYQQTPGQGLQFLFEYFSETQRNKGNFPGRFSGRQFSNSRSEMNVSTLELGDSALYLCASSLAPRGAGTQETQYFGPGTRLLVL.

The chain employs TRBV18 and TRBJ2-7; 7 bases map to TRBD1. This CDR3 comprises 15 residues. Germline-derived CDR1 and CDR2 are KGHSH and LQKENI. Unmatched junction bases numbered 13, after V lost 6 bases and J lost 5 bases. The CDR3 protein is CASSGIEGAVDEQYF. The CDR3, as DNA: TGTGCCAGCTCGGGGATCGAGGGGGCGGTTGACGAGCAGTACTTC.

This clone appeared a single time. The chain couples TRBV7-9 to TRBJ2-3; D is ambiguous. V was shortened by 4 bases and J by 5 bases, with 13 bases between the two germline ends. This CDR3 comprises 14 residues. Germline CDR1 SEHNR, CDR2 FQNEAQ (reference sequence). The CDR3 region has the DNA TGTGCCAGCAGCTCGATCGACCACCGAGATACGCAGTATTTT. Its protein is CASSSIDHRDTQYF.

The rearrangement joins TRBV29-1 to TRBJ2-5; 8 bases map to TRBD1. Germline CDR1 is SQVTM and CDR2 is ANQGSEA. Trimming cost V 6 bases and J 2 bases; bases outside gene matches: 2. The CDR3 contains 12 residues. The CDR3 here is CSVGQVQETQYF. The CDR3 DNA reads TGCAGCGTGGGACAGGTTCAAGAGACCCAGTACTTC.